This TCR beta chain was sequenced for a study of OX40 agonist ivuxolimab in advanced cancers. Some clones are missing from TCRdb's copy, which holds only in-frame ones; the method was immunoSEQ multiplex PCR. The top ten hold roughly 0.54% of the sample, which has some 80,000 clones, 87% seen once. Germline CDR1 reads MNHEY; CDR2 reads SMNVEV (reference sequence). With V trimmed by 6 bases and J by 4 bases, 9 bases remained unmatched. The CDR3 runs 15 residues. Findings and caveats of the study: At 0.1 to 3.0 mg/kg, clonal expansion of CD4+ and CD8+ blood T cells had occurred by week 6. CD4+ T cells averaged fewer expanded clones than CD8+ T cells. Undetermined was the antigen specificity of the expanded peripheral T cells.

About this clone itself: No antigen is known for it.

This sequence was found in an adult with an advanced solid tumor such as melanoma, head and neck, liver or kidney cancer. V and J are TRBV27 and TRBJ2-3; 8 bases agree with TRBD2. Source: CD4+ or CD8+ T cells sorted from blood, taken in a trial of the OX40 agonist ivuxolimab. The CDR3 is CASSLNSGVSDTQYF. CDR3 coding DNA: TGTGCCAGCAGCCTTAATAGCGGGGTTTCAGATACGCAGTATTTT.